This TCR beta chain was recovered during a study of T cells after posttransplantation cyclophosphamide. Study-level results: Later post-transplant blood repertoires were often dominated by donor CD8+ memory clones. Recipient CMV seropositivity and CMV reactivation strongly tracked TRB clonality. Skin or GI-infiltrating T cells shared few TRB sequences with blood.

This CDR3 has 17 amino acids. Trimming pared 0 bases from V and 0 bases from J, leaving 13 bases between. CDR1 and CDR2 (germline): LGHNA, YSLEER. TCRdb keeps only in-frame clones here, not all; method: immunoSEQ multiplex PCR. This repertoire lists about 24,000 clones without singletons; 5.5% to 8% sits in the top ten. This clone was counted many times. Its specificity is unknown. Sequencing was carried out using PBMCs. The receptor's source is a woman aged 55-75 years in good health, CMV-negative, and a related stem cell transplant donor. The V gene is TRBV4-3, the J gene TRBJ2-3; D gene uncertain. CDR3 amino acids: CASSQDTVPTSTDTQYF. As DNA, the CDR3 is TGCGCCAGCAGCCAAGATACAGTACCAACTAGCACAGATACGCAGTATTTT.